The 8 T cell receptor beta chains in this list originate from one sample, sequenced in a study of Graves' ophthalmopathy and Graves' hyperthyroidism. The authors amplified TCR beta CDR3 regions, and they did so from RNA transcripts for repertoire sequencing. HTBI-primed RT-PCR formed the first round, and a multiplex PCR formed the second. A single record per CDR3 protein comes from TCRdb applying MiXCR to the multiplex PCR reads. The sample contains over a million distinct CDR3 sequences, less than 45% of which appear only once. The specimen sequenced was peripheral blood or thyroid tissue (not recorded which). All receptors derive from an adult man with Graves' hyperthyroidism.

V is TRBV29-1 and J is TRBJ2-5, with TRBD1 matching over 7 bases. V shed 4 bases, J shed 5 bases, and the junction held 7 bases outside the gene matches. Per the germline V gene, CDR1 is SQVTM and CDR2 is ANQGSEA. The CDR3 sequence is 13 residues long. The CDR3 bases are TGCAGCGTTGTGGTCAGGGGGTACGAGACCCAGTACTTC. Translation gives CSVVVRGYETQYF.

With respect to this clonotype: A much larger clonotype is one base distant, so this may be a read error. The rearrangement uses TRBV11-2 and TRBJ1-2; 8 nucleotides align to TRBD1. This CDR3 is 12 amino acids long. Per the germline V gene, CDR1 is SGHAT and CDR2 is FQNNGV. V gave up 6 bases and J gave up 6 bases; unmatched junction bases: 3. DNA for the CDR3: TGTGCCAGCAGTGGGACAGGTAATGGCTACACCTTC. It is translated as CASSGTGNGYTF.

This clonotype occurred a few times. This chain uses TRBV6-2 or TRBV6-3 with TRBJ1-5; D is perhaps TRBD1 (5 bases). Trimming cost V 2 bases and J 2 bases, with 13 bases left between them. The CDR3 contains 16 residues. CDR1 and CDR2 (germline): MNHEY, SVGEGT. The CDR3 sequence is CASSYGRGRGNQPQHF. DNA for the CDR3: TGTGCCAGCAGTTACGGGAGGGGAAGGGGCAATCAGCCCCAGCATTTT.

This clonotype was observed a handful of times. The chain combines TRBV12-3 or TRBV12-4 with TRBJ2-2, with D perhaps TRBD1 or TRBD2 (5 bases each). CDR3 length equals 18 residues. Trimming shortened V by 6 bases and J by 3 bases, and 23 bases separated the two germline ends. CDR3 amino acids: CASRTPAGTTVYTGELFF. In nucleotides, the CDR3 is TGTGCCAGCAGGACTCCGGCCGGGACCACTGTGTACACCGGGGAGCTGTTTTTT.

This clonotype was counted many times. The chain links TRBV24-1 to TRBJ2-7; D tentatively fits TRBD1 or TRBD2 (5 bases each). Trimming removed 8 bases at V and 4 bases at J, with 14 bases between. The CDR3 is 13 amino acids. CDR1 is KGHDR and CDR2 is SFDVKD in the germline V gene. The CDR3 region is CATNRGRRYEQYF. The CDR3 region has the DNA TGTGCCACCAACCGGGGCAGACGATACGAGCAGTACTTC.

In its sample, this clonotype was seen many times. V usage is TRBV6-5 and J usage is TRBJ1-1; D is uncertain. The CDR3 is 13 residues long. CDR1 is MNHEY, CDR2 SVGAGI, per germline. V lost 2 bases to trimming and J lost 6 bases, with 10 bases between them. CDR3 DNA sequence: TGTGCCAGCAGTTACGATCGAGGACCTGAAGCTTTCTTT. Translating gives CASSYDRGPEAFF.

This chain uses TRBV12-3 or TRBV12-4 with TRBJ1-3; tentative D call: TRBD1 (6 bases). The CDR3 length is 15 residues. With 3 bases removed from V and 4 bases from J, the gap between germline ends came to 13 bases. The CDR3: CASSFETGFGNTIYF. CDR3 DNA sequence: TGTGCCAGCAGTTTCGAGACAGGTTTCGGAAACACCATATATTTT.

This clonotype showed up many times. V is TRBV7-9 and J is TRBJ1-3; D ambiguous. V lost 2 bases and J 3 bases, leaving 5 bases between the germline ends. Looked up from germline, CDR1 is SEHNR and CDR2 is FQNEAQ (reference sequence). The CDR3 spans 13 residues. CDR3 bases: TGTGCCAGCAGCTTAAGCAATGGAAACACCATATATTTT. As protein: CASSLSNGNTIYF. Full variable domain (outside the CDR3, taken from reference TRBV7-9 and TRBJ1-3): DTGVSQNPRHKITKRGQNVTFRCDPISEHNRLYWYRQTLGQGPEFLTYFQNEAQLEKSRLLSDRFSAERPKGSFSTLEIQRTEQGDSAMYLCASSLSNGNTIYFGEGSWLTVV.